This T cell receptor beta chain was observed in a study of blood T cell repertoires in COVID-19. The wider study: There were acute and convalescent COVID-19 samples, and they came from the United States, Italy and Spain. T cells, B-cell-depleted T cells, or PBMCs supplied cDNA or gDNA.

The CDR3 covers 16 residues. Germline CDR1 and CDR2: SNHLY and FYNNEI. V gave up 1 base and J gave up 0 bases, with 11 bases separating them. Membership in each cohort depended on participant-reported clinical history. Authors' processing steps: Reference gene primer amplification yielded estimated nucleated cell counts. The assay was immunoSEQ multiplex PCR, and TCRdb's table has in-frame clones only and misses some. That table furnishes V, J and clone size, whereas the DNA furnished D and trimming. The table lists about 210,000 clones, roughly 89% of them singletons. The specimen sequenced was PBMCs or T cells enriched from blood (not recorded which). The J gene is TRBJ2-3, the V gene TRBV2; D is unclear. The clonotype was recovered from a man aged 18-30 years with acute COVID-19. For the CDR3, the DNA is TGTGCCAGCAGTGAAGTTTTAAAAGCTAGCACAGATACGCAGTATTTT. This gives the protein CASSEVLKASTDTQYF.